Listed below are T cell receptor beta chains from one sample, sequenced in a study of CD8 T cells in Susac syndrome. Using its own MiXCR run on the immunoSEQ multiplex PCR reads, TCRdb lists one record per CDR3 protein. The sample contains roughly 100,000 distinct CDR3 sequences, about 95% of which appear only once. Input material: CD8+ T cells from PBMCs. The receptors were sampled from a human donor with Susac syndrome. Each CDR3 is given with its conserved first and last residue. A D gene is named only where the DNA matches it firmly.

j_gene,v_gene,d_gene,CDR3aa
TRBJ1-5,TRBV28,TRBD1,CASTIGGGQDGNQPQHF
TRBJ1-5,TRBV6-5,.,CATLPKVNSNQPQHF
TRBJ1-5,TRBV20-1,.,CSASISNQPQHF
TRBJ2-5,TRBV30,.,CAWSGETQYF
TRBJ1-6,TRBV9,.,CASSVEGYGNSPLHF
TRBJ2-7,TRBV18,.,CASHKEGNSYEQYF
TRBJ1-1,TRBV9,.,CASSFPPDTEAFF
TRBJ1-6,TRBV30,.,CAWGSSSRNSPLHF
TRBJ2-2,TRBV20-1,.,CSASDSSFTGELFF
TRBJ2-5,TRBV3-1,.,CASSPSRTGAQYF
TRBJ2-1,TRBV6-5,.,CASRPDTPPGHEQFF
TRBJ1-5,TRBV4-3,.,CASSQDWDDSNQPQHF
TRBJ1-1,TRBV6-2/TRBV6-3,.,CASSPITGTLSGAFF
TRBJ2-1,TRBV5-5,TRBD1,CASSLRDRGLPFF
TRBJ2-5,TRBV6-1,TRBD2,CASSTPPETSVWGETQYF
TRBJ2-5,TRBV13,.,CASSPGRQAQETQYF
TRBJ1-2,TRBV29-1,.,CSVEGLNGYTF
TRBJ2-7,TRBV20-1,TRBD2,CSARTSGGASEQYF
TRBJ1-1,TRBV24-1,.,CATSDQEDRNTEAFF
TRBJ1-4,TRBV30,.,CAWTNLKGGRSEKLFF
TRBJ2-1,TRBV3-1,.,CASSQDRGSNEQFF
TRBJ2-7,TRBV7-8,.,CASSLKEPGPFYEQYF
TRBJ1-1,TRBV7-8,TRBD1,CASSYRGRGLNTEAFF
TRBJ2-2,TRBV6-2/TRBV6-3,.,CASSYMADTGELFF
TRBJ2-1,TRBV20-1,TRBD2,CSARGLAALEQFF
TRBJ2-2,TRBV9,.,CASSRGGTGELFF
TRBJ2-1,TRBV30,TRBD1,CAWSVQGEQFF
TRBJ1-1,TRBV5-1,TRBD1,CASSMDREAFF
TRBJ2-4,TRBV5-4,.,CASSLGGETKNIQYF
TRBJ2-3,TRBV12-3/TRBV12-4,.,CASSLLAGSDTQYF
TRBJ2-5,TRBV24-1,.,CATSISGGETQYF
TRBJ1-4,TRBV15,.,CATSRAGVDEKLFF
TRBJ2-3,TRBV5-1,.,CASSLGDGTDTQYF
TRBJ2-5,TRBV12-3/TRBV12-4,.,CASSLGGEETQYF
TRBJ1-6,TRBV6-1,.,CASSPQAELPNSPLHF
TRBJ1-2,TRBV29-1,.,CSVDKGRGDTRDGYTF
TRBJ1-5,TRBV30,.,CAWSGGGAGPQHF
TRBJ2-1,TRBV7-3,.,CASSLWAGHNEQFF
TRBJ2-3,TRBV20-1,TRBD2,CSATSGGAPDTQYF
TRBJ2-2,TRBV3-1,.,CASSRHRDWLSNTGELFF
TRBJ2-3,TRBV11-2,TRBD2,CASSSLAGELQHTDTQYF
TRBJ2-3,TRBV11-2,TRBD2,CASSLVTGGVLDTQYF
TRBJ1-5,TRBV4-2,.,CASSQGRRGGNQPQHF
TRBJ1-2,TRBV15,.,CATSRGEVRGYTF
TRBJ1-2,TRBV4-3,.,CASSQDTDGYTF
TRBJ1-5,TRBV6-2/TRBV6-3,TRBD1,CASTRTGGTQPQHF
TRBJ1-2,TRBV7-2,.,CASSLAQGHPYYGYTF
TRBJ2-1,TRBV7-9,.,CASSEFSGEQFF